The TCR beta chain described here comes from a study of metastatic and nonmetastatic thyroid tumors. Overall study context: Comparative analysis of repertoires was undertaken across blood and tumor or nodule tissue obtained from malignant and benign thyroid patients.

No patient had received any treatment before thyroid surgery. V dropped 2 bases and J dropped 5 bases, with 10 bases sitting between them. The CDR3 is 13 amino acids. Per the germline V gene, CDR1 is MNHEY and CDR2 is SVGAGI. Findings and limits, study-wide: Reported TCR beta diversity, measured in blood and tumor, was significantly higher for malignant thyroid tumors than for benign nodules.

The table lists this clone with many counts. Antigen: not known. TCRdb re-analyzed the PCR reads through MiXCR. The sample contains around 37,000 clones, 20% to 25% of which appear only once. The gene calls are TRBV6-5 and TRBJ2-7, with D perhaps matching TRBD1 (5 bases). The source material was tumor tissue. The clonotype originates from a female donor with papillary thyroid cancer or a benign thyroid nodule (not recorded which). Some clones in this sample may be carry-over from other donors' samples. The CDR3 region has the DNA TGTGCCAGCAGTTACCAGGGTAACGACGAGCAGTACTTC. Encoded protein: CASSYQGNDEQYF.